This T cell receptor (beta chain) was captured in a study of identical twins. For this clonotype: Its antigen is not identified.

Germline V gene lookup returns CDR1 MNHEY and CDR2 SMNVEV (reference sequence). The CDR3 is made up of 12 amino acids. Trimming cost V 3 bases and J 12 bases, with 12 bases left between them. A universal primer site was added by template switching, and unique molecular identifiers were carried by the cDNA. MiXCR, run by TCRdb on the 5' RACE reads, gives a single entry per CDR3 protein. The table has 1.5 million or so distinct CDR3 sequences, under 35% seen once. Study results and caveats: Beta out-of-frame sequences showed weaker excess twin sharing. Researchers reported excess low generation probability among twin-shared out-of-frame alpha sequences. Insertions were reduced in abundant cord blood beta clonotypes but not in memory repertoires.

The specimen was cord blood. The chain is built from TRBV27 and TRBJ2-1; D is tentatively TRBD1 or TRBD2 (6 bases each). The origin of this receptor is a newborn girl in good health. CDR3 nucleotide sequence: TGTGCCAGCAGTTTTGGGGGGCATGGGCAGTTCTTC. This translates into CASSFGGHGQFF.